These 2 T cell receptor beta chains were all obtained from the same sample, sequenced in a study of tumor-infiltrating lymphocytes in primary liver carcinoma. The researchers produced TCR beta cDNA from roughly 550 ng total RNA with a constant-region primer. Amplification in three nested multiplex PCR rounds with slightly modified ARM-PCR gave rise to TCR beta libraries. PCR rounds one and two used TRBV1-TRBV30 forward primers with a C-beta reverse primer for about 11 cycles each. MiXCR, applied by TCRdb to the multiplex PCR reads, yields one record per CDR3 protein. The sample has nearly 200,000 distinct CDR3 sequences, about two thirds seen once; the top ten hold around 7.1%. RNA was extracted from whole blood without cell sorting, alongside germline DNA. The specimen was peripheral blood. The receptors shown here come from a woman aged 60-75 years with primary liver carcinoma and hepatitis B virus infection.

This rearrangement joins TRBV5-8 to TRBJ2-3; TRBD2 matches 8 bases. Looked up from germline, CDR1 is SGHTS and CDR2 is YDEGEE. This CDR3 region has 19 residues. The trim removed 0 bases at V and 0 bases at J, leaving 12 bases unmatched. The CDR3 sequence is CASSLEGRAGGLSTDTQYF. As DNA, the CDR3 is TGTGCCAGCAGCTTGGAGGGTCGTGCGGGAGGACTCAGCACAGATACGCAGTATTTT. Looking up the rest from reference TRBV5-8 and TRBJ2-3 gives the full variable domain: EAGVTQSPTHLIKTRGQQATLRCSPISGHTSVYWYQQALGLGLQFLLWYDEGEERNRGNFPPRFSGRQFPNYSSELNVNALELEDSALYLCASSLEGRAGGLSTDTQYFGPGTRLTVL.

In this sample, this clonotype turned up many times. The V and J genes are TRBV12-3 or TRBV12-4 and TRBJ1-4; D remains unclear. The CDR3 length is 19 residues. The V gene lost 7 bases and the J gene lost 8 bases, with 32 bases spanning the gap. The CDR3 is CASTLKPLSTGGHQEKLFF. CDR3 coding DNA: TGTGCCAGCACCCTAAAGCCCCTCTCGACGGGAGGGCACCAGGAAAAACTGTTTTTT.